Following are 8 T cell receptor beta chains from one sample sequenced in a study of blood T cell repertoires in COVID-19 (dated by TCRdb to 2018 to 2021). Libraries were constructed by the immunoSEQ multiplex PCR assay. Not all clones reach the TCRdb copy of this immuneACCESS table, which keeps in-frame sequences only. Checked studies attribute under half of the gap to unresolved V genes and leave the rest unexplained. This sample is represented by over 35,000 clones; 65% to 90% of them were singletons. The leading ten clones occupy over 8.5% of the sample. The specimen sequenced was peripheral blood. These receptors were obtained from a human donor in a cohort sampled during active COVID-19.

The chain has TRBV18 and TRBJ1-2, with D perhaps matching TRBD1 (6 bases). There are 15 residues in the CDR3. The V end was cut by 0 bases, the J end by 4 bases, with 12 bases between. Looked up from germline, CDR1 is KGHSH and CDR2 is LQKENI. CDR3 loop: CASSPPARGSYGYTF. CDR3 nucleotides: TGTGCCAGCTCACCACCGGCCAGGGGAAGCTATGGCTACACCTTC. The whole variable domain, filled in from reference TRBV18 and TRBJ1-2, reads NAGVMQNPRHLVRRRGQEARLRCSPMKGHSHVYWYRQLPEEGLKFMVYLQKENIIDESGMPKERFSAEFPKEGPSILRIQQVVRGDSAAYFCASSPPARGSYGYTFGSGTRLTVV.

The V call is TRBV5-5, the J call TRBJ1-2; TRBD1 agrees at 7 bases. Germline values: CDR1 SGHKS, CDR2 YYEKEE (reference sequence). The CDR3 runs 15 residues. J lost 3 bases, V lost 4 bases, and 9 bases had no gene match. The CDR3 reads CASSPDGTAYYGYTF. In nucleotides, the CDR3 is TGTGCCAGCAGCCCCGACGGGACAGCCTACTATGGCTACACCTTC.

This clone showed up just once. The CDR3: CASSQDGLTSQYNEQFF. CDR3 coding DNA: TGCGCCAGCAGCCAAGATGGGTTGACTAGCCAATACAATGAGCAGTTCTTC. The chain combines TRBV4-3 with TRBJ2-1; 7 bases are a match to TRBD2. CDR1 and CDR2 (germline): LGHNA, YSLEER. CDR3 length: 17 residues. Trimming took 0 bases from V and 4 from J; bases not matched to a gene: 9.

The chain is built from TRBV7-2 and TRBJ2-7; tentatively, D is TRBD1 (6 bases). V lost 3 bases, J lost 3 bases, and 15 bases lay in between. The germline V gene encodes CDR1 SGHTA and CDR2 FQGNSA. The length of the CDR3 is 15 residues. This CDR3 is CASSFQGTGFYEQYF. CDR3 nucleotide sequence: TGTGCCAGCAGCTTCCAGGGAACAGGGTTCTACGAGCAGTACTTC.

The chain has TRBV18 and TRBJ1-1; 10 bases map to TRBD1. The J segment lost 2 bases and the V segment lost 4 bases, leaving 7 bases of the junction unmatched. CDR3 size: 16 residues. Germline CDR1 reads KGHSH; CDR2 reads LQKENI. The CDR3 DNA follows: TGTGCCAGCTCACGAGGACAGGGGGTAAAAAACACTGAAGCTTTCTTT. This encodes CASSRGQGVKNTEAFF.

In its sample, this clone was seen a few times. The V call is TRBV6-5, the J call TRBJ2-7; TRBD2 aligns across 8 bases. Germline CDR1 reads MNHEY; CDR2 reads SVGAGI. V shed 10 bases and J 3 bases; nucleotides not matched to a gene: 8. This CDR3 is 13 amino acids long. This CDR3 is CATPGGGVYEQYF. CDR3 in DNA: TGTGCCACCCCGGGAGGGGGTGTCTACGAGCAGTACTTC.

This clone was counted between two and nine times. The V gene is TRBV10-1, the J gene TRBJ2-7; 9 bases match TRBD1. The V gene's germline CDR1 is WNHNN and CDR2 SYGVQD (reference sequence). The CDR3 is 14 amino acids. J gave up 4 bases and V 7 bases, and 8 bases lay outside the gene matches. CDR3: CASTGTGIPYEQYF. The CDR3 bases are TGCGCCAGCACCGGGACAGGGATTCCGTACGAGCAGTACTTC.

V and J are TRBV5-1 and TRBJ2-5; D remains ambiguous. In germline, CDR1 is SGHRS, CDR2 YFSETQ. The length of the CDR3 is 13 residues. The V and J ends lost 4 bases and 7 bases respectively, with 14 bases between them. CDR3 sequence reads: CASSVRVDGTQYF. The CDR3, as DNA: TGCGCCAGCAGCGTCCGGGTTGACGGGACCCAGTACTTC.